These 30 T cell receptor beta chains were all obtained from the same sample, sequenced in a study of blood T cell repertoires in COVID-19 (dated by TCRdb to the early 2020s). Library method: the immunoSEQ multiplex PCR assay. Sourced from immuneACCESS, this table was stored by TCRdb with only in-frame sequences that have V and J called. A share of the clones is absent; for the studies checked, an unresolved V gene accounts for under half, and the remainder has no known explanation. This sample gives around 110,000 clones in total; 71% of them show up just once. Clones ranked in the top ten supply roughly 0.9% of the sample. Sequencing was carried out using peripheral blood. These receptors were taken from a human donor with acute or convalescent COVID-19. The donor label of this sample is uncertain.

The rearrangement links TRBV9 to TRBJ2-2; weak D call: TRBD2 (6 bases). Germline V lookup: CDR1 SGDLS, CDR2 YYNGEE. Trimming pared 0 bases from V and 7 bases from J, leaving 10 bases between. The CDR3 runs 14 residues. CDR3 sequence: CASSVDLAVGELFF. The DNA for the CDR3 is TGTGCCAGCAGCGTAGATTTAGCGGTCGGGGAGCTGTTTTTT.

This rearrangement joins TRBV15 to TRBJ1-4; 8 bases map to TRBD1. The CDR3 runs to 13 residues. V was clipped by 6 bases and J by 7 bases; unmatched bases: 4. Germline loops: CDR1 LNHNV, CDR2 YYDKDF (reference sequence). This CDR3 is CATSTTGGEKLFF. CDR3 in DNA: TGTGCCACCAGTACAACAGGGGGTGAAAAACTGTTTTTT.

The gene calls are TRBV6-5 and TRBJ2-7, with TRBD1 matching 9 bases. The CDR3 runs 14 residues. After removal of 6 bases from V and 1 base from J, the junction contained 4 bases not matched to a gene. Germline V CDR1 and CDR2: MNHEY, SVGAGI. CDR3 residues: CASRGTGRSYEQYV. The CDR3 DNA reads TGTGCCAGCAGAGGGACAGGGCGATCCTACGAGCAGTACGTC.

The chain has TRBV28 and TRBJ1-1; D is perhaps TRBD1 (5 bases). The CDR3 has 14 amino acids. CDR1 is MDHEN and CDR2 is SYDVKM in the germline V gene. V was shortened by 5 bases and J by 1 base, with 11 bases between the two germline ends. The DNA of the CDR3 is TGTGCCAGCAGTCCCCTACAGGAGAACACTGAAGCTTTCTTT. Translating gives CASSPLQENTEAFF.

The V and J genes are TRBV2 and TRBJ2-5, with a possible D match to TRBD1 (6 bases). Germline CDR1 SNHLY, CDR2 FYNNEI. The CDR3 is 12 amino acids. V lost 2 bases to trimming and J lost 12 bases, with 13 bases between them. The CDR3 region is CASSETSPGEYF. Written as DNA, the CDR3 is TGTGCCAGCAGTGAAACGTCCCCAGGGGAGTACTTC.

V gene TRBV28 combines with J gene TRBJ2-7; weak D call: TRBD1 (6 bases). CDR1 and CDR2 from the germline V gene are MDHEN and SYDVKM. The CDR3 sequence is 13 residues long. The V end was cut by 5 bases, the J end by 9 bases, with 17 bases between. The CDR3 is CASSRQASRRQYV. The DNA of the CDR3 is TGTGCCAGCAGTCGACAGGCGAGTCGCCGGCAGTACGTC.

J is TRBJ1-2 and V is TRBV28, with D maybe TRBD1 (5 bases). Trimming removed 8 bases at V and 2 bases at J, with 6 bases between. This CDR3 contains 11 residues. Germline lookup yields CDR1 MDHEN and CDR2 SYDVKM. CDR3 in DNA: TGTGCCAGCGGGGGGAACTATGGCTACACCTTC. Translating it yields CASGGNYGYTF.

This clone was seen ten or more times. This chain joins TRBV7-2 and TRBJ1-1; 9 nucleotides line up with TRBD1. Germline CDR1 SGHTA, CDR2 FQGNSA. This CDR3 contains 13 residues. J gave up 6 bases and V 5 bases, and 4 bases lay outside the gene matches. For the CDR3, the DNA is TGTGCCAGCAGCGCCCGGACAGGGGCTGAAGCTTTCTTT. The encoded protein is CASSARTGAEAFF.

V usage is TRBV11-2 and J usage is TRBJ2-1; 11 bases agree with TRBD1. Germline V CDR1 and CDR2: SGHAT, FQNNGV. The CDR3 spans 15 residues. The trim removed 1 base at V and 8 bases at J, leaving 4 bases unmatched. CDR3 DNA: TGTGCCAGCAGCTTAGGGACAGGGGGCATCTATGAGCAGTTCTTC. It codes for CASSLGTGGIYEQFF.

This chain links TRBV18 with TRBJ1-5, with D maybe TRBD1 (5 bases). There are 13 residues in the CDR3. Trimming left V 6 bases short and J 6 bases short, with 12 bases between. Germline loops: CDR1 KGHSH, CDR2 LQKENI. CDR3 nucleotides: TGTGCCAGCTCTACGAATACAGGTCAGCCCCAGCATTTT. This gives the protein CASSTNTGQPQHF. Complete variable domain (other parts from reference TRBV18 and TRBJ1-5): NAGVMQNPRHLVRRRGQEARLRCSPMKGHSHVYWYRQLPEEGLKFMVYLQKENIIDESGMPKERFSAEFPKEGPSILRIQQVVRGDSAAYFCASSTNTGQPQHFGDGTRLSIL.

The chain couples TRBV21-1 to TRBJ2-7; the table's TRBD1 call for D was not verified on the DNA. TRBV21-1 is labeled a pseudogene. This CDR3 comprises 14 residues. CDR3 protein: CASSKLGAMREQYV. In DNA, the CDR3 is TGTGCCAGCAGCAAATTAGGGGCAATGAGGGAGCAGTACGTC.

This clone showed up just a few times. This chain connects TRBV27 to TRBJ2-1; 10 nucleotides agree with TRBD2. With 0 bases clipped from V and 7 bases from J, the junction kept 15 bases outside the gene matches. Germline CDR1 reads MNHEY; CDR2 reads SMNVEV (reference sequence). The CDR3 is 19 amino acids. The chain's CDR3 is CASSLSGGVWLAGVNEQFF. The CDR3 DNA is TGTGCCAGCAGTTTATCGGGGGGCGTTTGGCTAGCGGGGGTTAATGAGCAGTTCTTC.

The chain links TRBV12-5 to TRBJ2-7; maybe TRBD2 (6 bases). The V end lost 0 bases, the J end lost 7 bases, and 10 bases lay between the germline ends. CDR1 is LGHNT, CDR2 FRNRAP, per germline. CDR3 length: 13 amino acids. This CDR3 is CASGLVRREEQYF. The DNA for the CDR3 is TGTGCTAGTGGTTTGGTACGGAGGGAAGAGCAGTACTTC. Filled out from reference TRBV12-5 and TRBJ2-7, the complete variable domain reads DARVTQTPRHKVTEMGQEVTMRCQPILGHNTVFWYRQTMMQGLELLAYFRNRAPLDDSGMPKDRFSAEMPDATLATLKIQPSEPRDSAVYFCASGLVRREEQYFGPGTRLTVT.

The chain recombines TRBV19 with TRBJ1-1; TRBD1 aligns across 12 bases. V trimming: 5 bases; J trimming: 5 bases; junction bases outside the gene matches: 15. CDR1 is LNHDA, CDR2 SQIVND, per germline (reference sequence). The CDR3 covers 18 residues. The CDR3 coding sequence is TGTGCCAGTAGTTCGCCCCTGCCGGGACAGGGGGCGCGAACTGAAGCTTTCTTT. Its translation is CASSSPLPGQGARTEAFF.

The rearrangement uses TRBV5-4 and TRBJ1-1; maybe TRBD1 (5 bases). The germline V gene encodes CDR1 SGHNT and CDR2 YYREEE (reference sequence). V was clipped by 2 bases and J by 3 bases, with 11 bases between them. The CDR3 consists of 14 residues. The CDR3 region is CASSFGAGDTEAFF. The CDR3 DNA sequence: TGTGCCAGCAGCTTTGGGGCGGGGGACACTGAAGCTTTCTTT.

The chain combines TRBV27 with TRBJ1-2; D unclear. Germline lookup yields CDR1 MNHEY and CDR2 SMNVEV (reference sequence). This CDR3 region has 13 residues. V gave up 7 bases and J gave up 8 bases, with 17 bases separating them. The CDR3 region has the DNA TGTGCCAGCAAGAACGGGAGGTCTCCGGGCTACACCTTC. This gives the protein CASKNGRSPGYTF.

The V gene is TRBV7-9, the J gene TRBJ2-7, with 8 bases aligning to TRBD2. Germline CDR1 SEHNR, CDR2 FQNEAQ (reference sequence). The CDR3 is 15 residues long. V shed 2 bases, J shed 5 bases, and the junction held 8 bases outside the gene matches. CDR3 amino acids: CASSLFGGGSDEQYF. In DNA form, the CDR3 reads TGTGCCAGCAGCTTATTCGGGGGGGGCTCGGACGAGCAGTACTTC.

The J gene is TRBJ1-5, the V gene TRBV7-2; 7 bases map to TRBD1. Looked up from germline, CDR1 is SGHTA and CDR2 is FQGNSA. The CDR3 consists of 16 residues. With 2 bases clipped from V and 6 bases from J, the junction kept 10 bases outside the gene matches. The CDR3 sequence: CASSLRDSRKGQPQHF. Here the CDR3 DNA reads TGTGCCAGCAGCTTACGGGACAGTCGTAAGGGTCAGCCCCAGCATTTT. Based on the CDR3 plus reference TRBV7-2 and TRBJ1-5, the full variable domain is GAGVSQSPSNKVTEKGKDVELRCDPISGHTALYWYRQSLGQGLEFLIYFQGNSAPDKSGLPSDRFSAERTGGSVSTLTIQRTQQEDSAVYLCASSLRDSRKGQPQHFGDGTRLSIL.

The chain couples TRBV3-1 (or the pseudogene TRBV3-2) to TRBJ2-7, with 8 positions matching TRBD1. V lost 0 bases and J lost 5; bases outside the gene matches: 6. The CDR3 is made up of 15 amino acids. Germline CDR1 reads LGHDT; CDR2 reads YNNKEL (reference sequence). DNA of the CDR3: TGTGCCAGCAGCCAAGAAGGGACAGGAGTCAACGAGCAGTACTTC. Translated, it gives CASSQEGTGVNEQYF.

This clone came up a few times. The chain carries TRBV30 and TRBJ2-1; TRBD1 agrees at 7 bases. This CDR3 comprises 14 residues. CDR1 and CDR2 (germline): GTSNPN, SVGIG (reference sequence). Germline trimming cut 6 bases from V and 6 bases from J; bases unmatched to any gene: 11. CDR3 in amino acids: CACGTDLLLNEQFF. As DNA, the CDR3 is TGTGCCTGCGGGACAGACTTATTACTCAATGAGCAGTTCTTC.

CDR3 sequence: CASTGQGFSNEQFF. CDR3 DNA sequence: TGCGCCAGTACGGGACAGGGTTTCAGCAATGAGCAGTTCTTC. V is TRBV4-1 and J is TRBJ2-1; TRBD1 agrees at 9 bases. The CDR3 is made up of 14 amino acids. Germline V gene data show CDR1 as MGHRA and CDR2 as YSYEKL. V trimming: 9 bases; J trimming: 6 bases; junction bases outside the gene matches: 9.

The rearrangement uses TRBV5-1 and TRBJ1-4; 8 nucleotides agree with TRBD1. Germline V gene sequence: CDR1 SGHRS, CDR2 YFSETQ. CDR3 size: 18 residues. V lost 0 bases, J lost 0 bases, and 7 bases stayed unmatched. CDR3 nucleotides: TGCGCCAGCAGCTTGGGGAGGACAGGGATTGCAACTAATGAAAAACTGTTTTTT. This gives the protein CASSLGRTGIATNEKLFF.

The count of this clone is one. This chain joins TRBV18 and TRBJ1-3; 9 bases fit TRBD1. Trimming at V came to 3 bases and at J to 4 bases, leaving 7 bases not matched to a gene. CDR1 and CDR2 (germline): KGHSH, LQKENI. The CDR3 extends over 16 amino acids. The CDR3 region has the DNA TGTGCCAGCTCACCGGCAACAGGGGGCTCGGGAAACACCATATATTTT. Translating gives CASSPATGGSGNTIYF.

The rearrangement links TRBV7-8 to TRBJ1-4; D possibly corresponds to TRBD1 (6 bases). The CDR3 loop spans 15 amino acids. Between the trimmed V and J ends, which lost 5 bases and 8 bases, there was a span of 18 bases. The germline CDR1 and CDR2 sequences are SGHVS and FQNEAQ. CDR3 amino acids: CASSLTGSSGEKLFF. The DNA for the CDR3 is TGTGCCAGCAGCCTTACAGGGTCTTCCGGGGAAAAACTGTTTTTT.

The V gene is TRBV5-6, the J gene TRBJ2-7, with TRBD2 matching over 9 bases. Trimming took 1 base from V and 0 from J; bases not matched to a gene: 5. CDR3 length: 16 amino acids. In germline, CDR1 is SGHDT, CDR2 YYEEEE. The DNA of the CDR3 is TGTGCCAGCAGCTTGTACGGGACTAGCAGCTCCTACGAGCAGTACGTC. This encodes CASSLYGTSSSYEQYV.

The rearrangement uses TRBV3-1 (or the pseudogene TRBV3-2) and TRBJ2-7; D remains unclear. CDR1 is LGHDT, CDR2 YNNKEL, per germline (reference sequence). This CDR3 comprises 13 residues. Between the trimmed V and J ends, which lost 4 bases and 7 bases, there was a span of 14 bases. CDR3 loop: CASSLGAPREQYF. The CDR3 bases are TGTGCCAGCAGCCTCGGCGCCCCGCGGGAGCAGTACTTC.

This clone has more than one count but fewer than ten. J is TRBJ1-5 and V is TRBV12-3 or TRBV12-4; D possibly corresponds to TRBD1 (5 bases). V shed 8 bases and J shed 0 bases, with 8 bases lying between them. The CDR3 extends over 13 amino acids. CDR3 protein: CASARVSNQPQHF. The CDR3 coding sequence is TGTGCCAGCGCCAGGGTTAGCAATCAGCCCCAGCATTTT.

This clone has more than one count but fewer than ten. This chain uses TRBV2 with TRBJ1-2; possible D gene TRBD1, 6 bases. The germline CDR1 and CDR2 sequences are SNHLY and FYNNEI. There are 19 residues in the CDR3. Deletions cut 5 bases from V and 4 bases from J, with 29 bases between. The CDR3 loop reads CASSYSRDAKGGFGYGYTF. Here the CDR3 DNA reads TGTGCCAGCAGTTATTCCCGGGACGCAAAAGGGGGTTTTGGCTATGGCTACACCTTC.

J is TRBJ1-1 and V is TRBV19, with D unclear. The germline gives CDR1 LNHDA, CDR2 SQIVND (reference sequence). Trimming took off 6 bases at V and 4 bases at J, with 9 bases between the two ends. This CDR3 is 12 amino acids long. CDR3: CASSLGSTEAFF. In DNA form, the CDR3 reads TGTGCCAGTAGCCTCGGGAGCACTGAAGCTTTCTTT.

This sequence joins TRBV18 and TRBJ1-1; D is undetermined. Trimming pared 6 bases from V and 2 bases from J, leaving 13 bases between. The CDR3 sequence is 14 residues long. Germline V gene sequence: CDR1 KGHSH, CDR2 LQKENI. The CDR3 DNA follows: TGTGCCAGCTCTTCGTCATACAGTAACACTGAAGCTTTCTTT. Protein product: CASSSSYSNTEAFF.